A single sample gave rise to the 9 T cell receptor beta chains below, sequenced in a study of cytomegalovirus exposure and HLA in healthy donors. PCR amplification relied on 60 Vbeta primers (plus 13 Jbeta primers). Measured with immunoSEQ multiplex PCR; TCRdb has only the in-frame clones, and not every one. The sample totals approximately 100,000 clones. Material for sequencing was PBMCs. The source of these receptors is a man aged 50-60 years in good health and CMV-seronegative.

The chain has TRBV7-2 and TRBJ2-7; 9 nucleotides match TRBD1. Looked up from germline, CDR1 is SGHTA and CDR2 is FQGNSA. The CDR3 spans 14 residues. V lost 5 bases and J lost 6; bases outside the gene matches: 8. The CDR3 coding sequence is TGTGCCAGCAGCCCCGGACAGGGGTGGTCCGAGCAGTACTTC. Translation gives CASSPGQGWSEQYF.

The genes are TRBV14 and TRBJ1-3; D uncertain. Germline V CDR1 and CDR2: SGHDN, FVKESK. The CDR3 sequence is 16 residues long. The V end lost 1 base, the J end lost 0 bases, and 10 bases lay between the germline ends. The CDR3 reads CASSQGPYRSGNTIYF. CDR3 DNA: TGTGCCAGCAGCCAAGGGCCGTACCGCTCTGGAAACACCATATATTTT.

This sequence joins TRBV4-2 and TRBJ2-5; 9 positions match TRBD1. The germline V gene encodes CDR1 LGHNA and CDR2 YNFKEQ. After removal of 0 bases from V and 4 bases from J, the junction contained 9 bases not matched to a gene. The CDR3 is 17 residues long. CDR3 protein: CASSQDLTGTGRETQYF. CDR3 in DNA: TGTGCCAGCAGCCAAGATCTCACGGGGACAGGGCGAGAGACCCAGTACTTC.

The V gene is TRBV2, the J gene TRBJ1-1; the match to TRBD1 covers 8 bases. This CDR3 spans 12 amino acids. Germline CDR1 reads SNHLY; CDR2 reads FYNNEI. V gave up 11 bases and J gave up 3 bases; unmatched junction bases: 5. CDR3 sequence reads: CAEQGVDTEAFF. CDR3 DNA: TGTGCCGAACAGGGGGTAGACACTGAAGCTTTCTTT.

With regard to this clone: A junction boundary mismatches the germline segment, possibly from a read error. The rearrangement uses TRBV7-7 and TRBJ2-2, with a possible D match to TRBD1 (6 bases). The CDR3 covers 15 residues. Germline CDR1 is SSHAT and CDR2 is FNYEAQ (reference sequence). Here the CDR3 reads CASSSRTDNTGELFF. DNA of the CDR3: TGTGCTAGCAGCTCGCGGACAGACAACACCGGGGAGCTGTTTTTT.

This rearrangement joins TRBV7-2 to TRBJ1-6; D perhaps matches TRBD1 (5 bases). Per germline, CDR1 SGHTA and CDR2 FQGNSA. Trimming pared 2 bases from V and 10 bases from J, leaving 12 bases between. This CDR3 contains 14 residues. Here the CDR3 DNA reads TGTGCCAGCAGCTTAAACGGGGGTAACTCACCCCTCCACTTT. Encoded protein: CASSLNGGNSPLHF.

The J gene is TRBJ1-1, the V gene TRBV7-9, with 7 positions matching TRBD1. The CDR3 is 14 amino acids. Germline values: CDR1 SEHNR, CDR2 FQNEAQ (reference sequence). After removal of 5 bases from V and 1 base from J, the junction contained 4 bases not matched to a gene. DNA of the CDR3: TGTGCCAGCAGCCCTAGGACAGGGAACACTGAAGCTTTCTTT. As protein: CASSPRTGNTEAFF.

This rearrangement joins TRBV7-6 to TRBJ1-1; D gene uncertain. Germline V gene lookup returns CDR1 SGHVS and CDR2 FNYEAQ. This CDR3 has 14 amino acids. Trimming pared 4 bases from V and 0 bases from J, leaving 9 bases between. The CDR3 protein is CASSSEAVNTEAFF. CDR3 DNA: TGTGCCAGCAGCTCAGAGGCGGTGAACACTGAAGCTTTCTTT.

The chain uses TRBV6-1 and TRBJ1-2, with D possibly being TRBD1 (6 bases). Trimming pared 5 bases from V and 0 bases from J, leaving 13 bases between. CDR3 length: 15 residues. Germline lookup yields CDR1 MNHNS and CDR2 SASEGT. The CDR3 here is CASSHTGLANYGYTF. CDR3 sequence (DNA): TGTGCCAGCAGTCATACAGGGTTAGCTAACTATGGCTACACCTTC.